This T cell receptor (beta chain) is drawn from a study of blood T cell repertoires in COVID-19 (dated by TCRdb to 2018 to 2021). As for the study more broadly: Samples covering the acute and convalescent phases of COVID-19 were provided by collaborators in the United States, Italy and Spain. The material from the prospective study consisted of cDNA or gDNA derived from T cells, B-cell-depleted T cells, or PBMCs. The dataset comprised deeply sampled blood TCRbeta repertoires from subjects exposed to, actively infected with, or recovered from COVID-19. The repertoires were made available in a free public database intended to serve as a resource for research on the immune response to SARS-CoV-2. The samples were drawn from two sources: the first 160 participants of the ongoing ImmuneRACE study, and fewer than 1,500 subjects contributed by 6 global collaborators. Sample metadata almost always included a de-identified subject ID, COVID-19 status, age in years and sex. Where HLA class I and class II types were available, the types were taken from metadata supplied by the sample provider, not from assay-based typing. What the authors observed across the whole study: The amount of clinical and demographic metadata varied by source and participant and was provided uncurated.

Turning to this clone: Its antigen is currently not known. Nothing much larger sits one base from this clone, and base qualities are not available.

TCRbeta CDR3 regions were amplified from genomic DNA using the immunoSEQ Assay, a bias-controlled multiplex PCR. In the authors' own workflow: The number of nucleated cells in each sample was estimated from the amplification of reference gene primers within the assay. To quantify the absolute abundance of each unique TCRbeta CDR3 rearrangement, sequence reads were collapsed and filtered. For each sample, productive Simpson clonality was calculated as the square root of Simpson's diversity index over productive rearrangements. TCRdb's version of the immuneACCESS table is confined to in-frame rearrangements and falls short of the full clone set. An unresolved V gene accounts for under half of the shortfall where checked; the remainder is of unknown origin. The V and J calls and clone size were taken over from that table, and D and trimming were inferred from the DNA. The sample includes some 290,000 clones, with roughly 89% observed a single time. Around 0.96% of the sample comes from the top ten.

Counted from cysteine to phenylalanine, this CDR3 has 13 amino acids. CDR3 DNA is the only sequence kept; it has 39 bases, read in frame from the first base. From V the trimming removes 8 bases and from J it removes 5 bases, while the gene matches leave 3 bases of the junction unaccounted for. CDR1 and CDR2 (SNHLY, FYNNEI) derive from the germline V gene. In Seattle, one collaborating source enrolled patients while the infection was active and tracked those patients longitudinally over the course of disease. Collaborating institutions collected whole blood in K2EDTA tubes following their own protocols. For TCRbeta analysis, collaborators shipped samples as frozen whole blood, isolated PBMCs, or DNA extracted from either of those sample types.

The chain is made from TRBV2 and TRBJ1-6; TRBD1 agrees with 7 junctional bases. Sequences were obtained from peripheral blood. The receptor was derived from a middle-aged woman with COVID-19, enrolled during active disease. CDR3 loop: CASEGQHNSPLHF. The DNA reads TGTGCCAGCGAGGGACAGCATAATTCACCCCTCCACTTT.